This is a list of T cell receptor beta chains from one sample in a study of blood T cell repertoires in COVID-19. Profiling relied on immunoSEQ multiplex PCR, and the TCRdb table lists in-frame clones only, not all of them. The data contain roughly 68,000 clones, roughly 82% of them singletons. Specimen: peripheral blood. The receptors derive from an elderly man with active COVID-19. CDR3s include the opening cysteine and the closing phenylalanine or tryptophan. The D gene is left open where the match is weak. Expanded clones get a size class; other rows say once, few or many, or leave the size out.

size	D	J	V	DNA	CDR3
once	-	TRBJ1-1	TRBV7-3	TGTGCCAGCTCATACTCCATGAACACTGAAGCTTTCTTT	CASSYSMNTEAFF
-	TRBD1	TRBJ1-1	TRBV11-2	TGTGCCAGCAGGGGACAGGGAGTTGTAAGCCCTGAAGCTTTCTTT	CASRGQGVVSPEAFF
-	-	TRBJ2-3	TRBV5-4	TGTGCCAGCAGCCCCGACGGGGGATCCACAGATACGCAGTATTTT	CASSPDGGSTDTQYF
once	TRBD1	TRBJ1-1	TRBV27	TGTGCCAGCAGTTTCGGGACAGGGGGCTCGTCTGAAGCTTTCTTT	CASSFGTGGSSEAFF
-	TRBD1	TRBJ2-2	TRBV3-1/TRBV3-2	TGTGCCAGCAGCCCTGGACAGGGGGGTAGAAGGGAGCTGTTTTTT	CASSPGQGGRRELFF
-	TRBD1	TRBJ2-1	TRBV9	TGTGCCAGCAGCCTCACCGGGACAGGGGTCGGTGAGCAGTTCTTC	CASSLTGTGVGEQFF
-	TRBD1	TRBJ2-7	TRBV5-1	TGCGCCAGCAGCTTGGCAGGGGGCTCAGATTTCTACGAGCAGTACTTC	CASSLAGGSDFYEQYF
-	TRBD2	TRBJ2-3	TRBV9	TGTGCCAGCAGCGTAGGATCCCAGCGGGACCACACAGATACGCAGTATTTT	CASSVGSQRDHTDTQYF
-	TRBD1	TRBJ2-7	TRBV3-1/TRBV3-2	TGTGCCAGCAGCCAATCCCGACAGGGAGTCTACGAGCAGTACTTC	CASSQSRQGVYEQYF
-	-	TRBJ2-1	TRBV10-3	TGTGCCATCAGCCCCACGGGGGGCCACTACAATGAGCAGTTCTTC	CAISPTGGHYNEQFF
few	-	TRBJ2-5	TRBV24-1	TGTGCCACCAGTGACCCTAAGGCTCCAGGGCAAGAGACCCAGTACTTC	CATSDPKAPGQETQYF
medium-sized	-	TRBJ1-1	TRBV9	TGTGCCAGCAGCTCCTTCGGGGATACTGAAGCTTTCTTT	CASSSFGDTEAFF
once	TRBD1	TRBJ1-5	TRBV27	TGTGCCAGCAGTAGAACCGGGACAGGGGAGGGTCAGCCCCAGCATTTT	CASSRTGTGEGQPQHF
-	-	TRBJ2-3	TRBV5-1	TGCGCCAGCCAATCAGGGGATAAGTTGGCAGATACGCAGTATTTT	CASQSGDKLADTQYF
-	-	TRBJ2-7	TRBV9	TGTGCCAGCAGCGTAGGCCCCGGGAGCGAGCAGTACTTC	CASSVGPGSEQYF
-	-	TRBJ2-1	TRBV30	TGTGCCTGGAGATCCGGAGTCCTCCAGCTCTTC	CAWRSGVLQLF
-	TRBD1	TRBJ2-7	TRBV4-1	TGCGCCAGCAGCCAGGCACCGGGACAGGGGATCGAGCAGTACTTC	CASSQAPGQGIEQYF
few	TRBD1	TRBJ1-4	TRBV7-9	TGTGCCAGCAGCTCCTACTACAGGGGAGTGAATGAAAAACTGTTTTTT	CASSSYYRGVNEKLFF
-	-	TRBJ2-6	TRBV6-6	TGTGCCAGCAGTTCCGCAACTTTTGGGGCCAACGTCCTGACTTTC	CASSSATFGANVLTF
-	TRBD1	TRBJ2-1	TRBV5-5	TGTGCCAGCAGCCTGACAGGGCTCCACAATGAGCAGTTCTTC	CASSLTGLHNEQFF
-	-	TRBJ1-6	TRBV2	TGTGCCAGCAGTGATTGGGGAGGAACCTATAATTCACCCCTCCACTTT	CASSDWGGTYNSPLHF
-	-	TRBJ2-3	TRBV7-2	TGTGCCAGCAGCCCAAGACAGGGAGGCTCGACGCAGTATTTT	CASSPRQGGSTQYF
-	-	TRBJ2-2	TRBV11-2	TGTGCCAGCAGCTTAGCGGGGGGCTCCGGGGAGCTGTTTTTT	CASSLAGGSGELFF
-	TRBD1	TRBJ1-2	TRBV7-3	TGTGCCAGCAGCTCCGGGACAGGGGACTATGGCTACACCTTC	CASSSGTGDYGYTF
-	TRBD2	TRBJ2-7	TRBV4-2	TGTGCCAGCAGCCAAGATCCAGGAGCGGGGGGCCGGGGCGAGCAGTACTTC	CASSQDPGAGGRGEQYF
-	-	TRBJ1-5	TRBV6-5	TGTGCCAGCAGTTACTCCAACAATCAGCCCCAGCATTTT	CASSYSNNQPQHF
-	-	TRBJ1-1	TRBV30	TGTGCCTGGTCCCGAGCAGGGGTTACTGAAGCTTTCTTT	CAWSRAGVTEAFF
-	TRBD2	TRBJ2-1	TRBV15	TGTGCCACCAGCAGAGGGACTAGCGGGAGTTATGAGCAGTTCTTC	CATSRGTSGSYEQFF
-	-	TRBJ1-4	TRBV4-2	TGTGCCAGCAGCCAAGAATTAGTACAGAATGAAAAACTGTTTTTT	CASSQELVQNEKLFF
-	TRBD2	TRBJ2-5	TRBV4-3	TGCGCCAGCAGCCAAGGGGTTAGCGGGGGGGCTTTAGAGACCCAGTACTTC	CASSQGVSGGALETQYF
-	-	TRBJ1-2	TRBV3-1/TRBV3-2	TGTGCCAGCAGCCAAGATTGGCAGGGCTACTATGGCTACACCTTC	CASSQDWQGYYGYTF
-	TRBD2	TRBJ2-1	TRBV11-3	TGTGCCAGCAGCGCAGTCCGGGGGGAGGACAATGAGCAGTTCTTC	CASSAVRGEDNEQFF
-	-	TRBJ2-5	TRBV11-2	TGTGCCAGCAGCTTAGGAGGCAGTTGGGAGACCCAGTACTTC	CASSLGGSWETQYF
-	TRBD1	TRBJ2-2	TRBV19	TGTGCCAGTAGTACCGGGACAGGGTTGCCCGGGGAGCTGTTTTTT	CASSTGTGLPGELFF
-	-	TRBJ2-2	TRBV9	TGTGCCAGCAGTGACAGGAGGAACACCGGGGAGCTGTTTTTT	CASSDRRNTGELFF
few	-	TRBJ2-7	TRBV2	TGTGCCAGCACATTCACAGGGACCGACTCCTACGAGCAGTACTTC	CASTFTGTDSYEQYF
few	-	TRBJ2-7	TRBV2	TGTGCCAGCAGCCCCTCGAGCTCCTACGAGCAGTACTTC	CASSPSSSYEQYF
once	TRBD2	TRBJ2-3	TRBV12-5	TGTGCTAGTGGTGATATAGCGGGGGGGCTTTCAGATACGCAGTATTTT	CASGDIAGGLSDTQYF
-	-	TRBJ1-4	TRBV25-1	TGTGCCAGCAGTGAATATAGGGGCGCAGGTGAAAAACTGTTTTTT	CASSEYRGAGEKLFF
few	-	TRBJ2-3	TRBV7-3	TGTGCCAGCAGCTCAGGATACACAGATACGCAGTATTTT	CASSSGYTDTQYF
-	TRBD1	TRBJ2-5	TRBV7-8	TGTGCCAGCAGCTCTGGGACAGGGGGCTTAGAGACCCAGTACTTC	CASSSGTGGLETQYF
-	TRBD1	TRBJ2-1	TRBV7-2	TGTGCCAGCAGCTTAGTTGAGGGGGCGGGTAATGAGCAGTTCTTC	CASSLVEGAGNEQFF
-	TRBD1	TRBJ1-4	TRBV27	TGTGCCAGCAGTTTATTGGGACAGGGCGGAAAACTGTTTTTT	CASSLLGQGGKLFF
-	TRBD1	TRBJ1-4	TRBV6-1	TGTGCCAGCAGTGAGACAGGGATAGGTGAAAAACTGTTTTTT	CASSETGIGEKLFF
-	TRBD2	TRBJ2-3	TRBV7-2	TGTGCCAGCAGCCTCCGACTAGCGGGGGGTCTCACAGATACGCAGTATTTT	CASSLRLAGGLTDTQYF
once	-	TRBJ1-2	TRBV7-2	TGTGCCAGCAGCTTAGGACAGAAGATTAACTATGGCTACACCTTC	CASSLGQKINYGYTF
-	TRBD1	TRBJ2-7	TRBV29-1	TGCAGCACCACGATAGGACAGGGGGTTGGCGAGCAGTACTTC	CSTTIGQGVGEQYF
-	TRBD2	TRBJ2-5	TRBV4-1	TGCGCCAGCAGCCAAAACCGGGACTACACAGAGACCCAGTACTTC	CASSQNRDYTETQYF
few	TRBD2	TRBJ2-7	TRBV4-3	TGCGCCAGCAGCCTCACTAGCGGGGGGCCTTCCTACGAGCAGTACTTC	CASSLTSGGPSYEQYF
-	-	TRBJ1-5	TRBV29-1	TGCAGCGTAGGCCAGGGGATTAATCAGCCCCAGCATTTT	CSVGQGINQPQHF
-	TRBD1	TRBJ2-1	TRBV18	TGTGCCAGCTCACCGGGGGACAGGGGATTATACAATGAGCAGTTCTTC	CASSPGDRGLYNEQFF
-	-	TRBJ2-1	TRBV5-4	TGTGCCAGCAGCCAGTTGGACAGGGAGGGTGGTGAGCAGTTCTTC	CASSQLDREGGEQFF